This is a list of T cell receptor beta chains from one sample in a study of CD8 T cells in ankylosing spondylitis. TCRdb redid the calling of the 5' RACE reads with MiXCR, one entry per CDR3 protein. Here the sample spans fewer than 250,000 distinct CDR3 sequences, roughly 25% being singletons. What was sequenced was blood, either unsorted or a sorted T cell fraction (not recorded which). The origin of the receptors is a male donor with ankylosing spondylitis or in good health (not recorded which). The CDR3 runs from the conserved cysteine through the conserved F or W. A D gene is named only where the DNA matches it firmly. Where a row states a size, it is once, few, many or the class of an expanded clone; other rows omit it.

NA TRBJ1-1 TRBV29-1 NA CSVGAVGLEAFF TGCAGCGTTGGGGCGGTTGGACTCGAAGCTTTCTTT
TRBD1 TRBJ1-2 TRBV7-3 many CASSLMAGGQYGYTF TGTGCCAGCAGCTTAATGGCAGGGGGTCAATATGGCTACACCTTC
NA TRBJ1-3 TRBV20-1 few CSASSQKESSGNTIYF TGCAGTGCTAGCTCTCAGAAAGAGTCCTCTGGAAACACCATATATTTT
NA TRBJ1-2 TRBV6-1 NA CASSGQRNYGYTF TGTGCCAGCAGTGGACAACGGAACTATGGCTACACCTTC
TRBD1 TRBJ1-4 TRBV15 NA CATSRDTGAVSEKLFF TGTGCCACCAGCAGAGATACAGGGGCTGTAAGTGAAAAACTGTTTTTT
NA TRBJ2-3 TRBV18 few CASSPGPHTDTQYF TGTGCCAGCTCACCAGGGCCCCACACAGATACGCAGTATTTT
NA TRBJ2-1 TRBV6-2/TRBV6-3 many CASSSIAAYNEQFF TGTGCCAGCAGTTCAATAGCGGCCTACAATGAGCAGTTCTTC
NA TRBJ2-5 TRBV6-5 many CASRSGETQYF TGTGCCAGCAGGTCCGGGGAGACCCAGTACTTC
NA TRBJ2-5 TRBV5-1 many CASSPDRETQYF TGCGCCAGCAGCCCGGATAGGGAGACCCAGTACTTC
NA TRBJ2-7 TRBV20-1 few CSAKTTDYEQYF TGCAGTGCTAAGACGACAGACTACGAGCAGTACTTC
NA TRBJ1-1 TRBV12-3/TRBV12-4 many CASRRGGSLRTEAFF TGTGCCAGCCGTCGGGGGGGCTCCCTCAGGACTGAAGCTTTCTTT
TRBD2 TRBJ2-3 TRBV4-1 many CASSRGTSGRRDTQYF TGCGCCAGCAGCCGGGGGACTAGCGGGAGGCGAGATACGCAGTATTTT
NA TRBJ2-1 TRBV11-2 many CASSLGLPYNEQFF TGTGCCAGCAGCTTGGGACTTCCCTACAATGAGCAGTTCTTC
NA TRBJ2-3 TRBV7-3 many CASSTTRTDTQYF TGTGCCAGCAGCACCACCCGGACAGATACGCAGTATTTT
NA TRBJ2-5 TRBV28 NA CASSLSHKLETQYF TGTGCCAGCAGTTTATCCCATAAGCTAGAGACCCAGTACTTC
NA TRBJ2-5 TRBV7-2 many CASSNSVLETQYF TGTGCCAGCAGCAATAGTGTCTTAGAGACCCAGTACTTC
NA TRBJ2-1 TRBV2 many CASRGGMPYNEQFF TGTGCCAGTCGCGGGGGCATGCCCTACAATGAGCAGTTCTTC
TRBD1 TRBJ1-5 TRBV20-1 many CSASPGGGDQPQHF TGCAGTGCTAGTCCAGGGGGGGGCGATCAGCCCCAGCATTTT
NA TRBJ1-6 TRBV20-1 many CSARIDGSPLHF TGCAGTGCTAGAATAGATGGATCACCCCTCCACTTT
NA TRBJ2-7 TRBV9 NA CASSVGGGGGAEPYEQYF TGTGCCAGCAGCGTAGGAGGGGGAGGGGGAGCGGAGCCCTACGAGCAGTACTTC
NA TRBJ2-7 TRBV18 NA CASSPLGPRDEQYF TGTGCCAGCTCACCCTTAGGACCGCGGGATGAGCAGTACTTC
NA TRBJ2-7 TRBV9 many CASSVDAGPNEQYF TGTGCCAGCAGCGTAGATGCAGGGCCAAACGAGCAGTACTTC
TRBD1 TRBJ2-1 TRBV18 NA CASSPMRGQGNEQFF TGTGCCAGCTCACCCATGAGGGGACAGGGGAATGAGCAGTTCTTC
TRBD1 TRBJ2-1 TRBV5-1 many CASSLRQGSVNEQFF TGCGCCAGCAGCTTGAGACAGGGGTCTGTGAATGAGCAGTTCTTC
NA TRBJ1-2 TRBV4-2 few CASSQDPGGPYGYTF TGTGCCAGCAGCCAAGATCCGGGGGGGCCCTATGGCTACACCTTC
TRBD2 TRBJ2-1 TRBV12-3/TRBV12-4 NA CASSGTSGSFYNEQFF TGTGCCAGCAGTGGGACTAGCGGGAGTTTCTACAATGAGCAGTTCTTC
TRBD2 TRBJ2-7 TRBV6-1 many CASREGGTSGRNEQYF TGTGCCAGCAGGGAGGGGGGGACTAGCGGGAGAAACGAGCAGTACTTC
TRBD2 TRBJ2-7 TRBV29-1 NA CSASSGTSSYEQYF TGCAGCGCCTCTAGCGGGACCAGCTCCTACGAGCAGTACTTC
NA TRBJ2-7 TRBV28 many CASTLRGGGVSSYEQYF TGTGCCAGCACCCTAAGGGGCGGGGGCGTGAGCTCCTACGAGCAGTACTTC
TRBD1 TRBJ1-5 TRBV5-1 many CASSLGTANNQPQHF TGCGCCAGCAGCCTGGGGACAGCAAACAATCAGCCCCAGCATTTT
NA TRBJ1-5 TRBV12-3/TRBV12-4 NA CASSFGQGGNQPQHF TGTGCCAGCAGTTTTGGCCAGGGCGGCAATCAGCCCCAGCATTTT
NA TRBJ2-7 TRBV4-2 many CASSQVLGSSYEQYF TGTGCCAGCAGCCAAGTGCTGGGAAGCTCCTACGAGCAGTACTTC
NA TRBJ1-6 TRBV6-1 NA CASSTGSLGLSYNSPLHF TGTGCCAGCAGTACCGGCTCACTAGGGCTCTCCTATAATTCACCCCTCCACTTT
TRBD1 TRBJ1-3 TRBV20-1 few CSAIDRGLGNTIYF TGCAGTGCTATTGACAGGGGGCTTGGAAACACCATATATTTT
NA TRBJ2-1 TRBV7-2 many CASSFGPGSYNEQFF TGTGCCAGCAGCTTCGGACCGGGCTCCTACAATGAGCAGTTCTTC
NA TRBJ2-5 TRBV7-2 many CASSSTPPGTQYF TGTGCCAGCAGCAGTACCCCACCGGGGACCCAGTACTTC
NA TRBJ2-7 TRBV5-1 many CASSPSGGRPLSYEQYF TGCGCCAGCAGCCCCTCGGGGGGCCGGCCCTTGTCCTACGAGCAGTACTTC
NA TRBJ2-1 TRBV12-3/TRBV12-4 NA CASSPMSNEQFF TGTGCCAGCAGTCCCATGTCCAATGAGCAGTTCTTC
TRBD1 TRBJ2-2 TRBV6-2/TRBV6-3 many CASSRGQEHTGELFF TGTGCCAGCAGCAGGGGACAGGAGCACACCGGGGAGCTGTTTTTT
TRBD1 TRBJ2-3 TRBV27 many CASSDPQGRTDTQYF TGTGCCAGCAGTGACCCACAGGGGCGAACAGATACGCAGTATTTT
NA TRBJ2-3 TRBV5-1 many CASSLAGKVDTQYF TGCGCCAGCAGCTTGGCCGGAAAAGTAGATACGCAGTATTTT
TRBD1 TRBJ2-5 TRBV27 NA CASSLSGDRQETQYF TGTGCCAGCAGTTTATCTGGGGACAGACAAGAGACCCAGTACTTC
NA TRBJ1-2 TRBV20-1 few CSASSQDYGYTF TGCAGTGCTAGTAGTCAGGACTATGGCTACACCTTC
NA TRBJ1-1 TRBV29-1 many CSGSRDTEAFF TGCAGCGGAAGCAGGGACACTGAAGCTTTCTTT
TRBD1 TRBJ2-5 TRBV20-1 few CSAPGQVQETQYF TGCAGTGCTCCCGGACAGGTACAAGAGACCCAGTACTTC
TRBD2 TRBJ2-2 TRBV10-3 many CAISGGGGPNTGELFF TGTGCCATCAGCGGTGGGGGAGGGCCAAACACCGGGGAGCTGTTTTTT
NA TRBJ2-5 TRBV9 NA CASAPTQGSQETQYF TGTGCCAGTGCCCCGACGCAGGGAAGTCAAGAGACCCAGTACTTC
NA TRBJ1-5 TRBV24-1 many CATRIETSGSRKFNQPQHF TGTGCCACCAGGATTGAAACATCGGGCAGTAGAAAGTTCAATCAGCCCCAGCATTTT
NA TRBJ1-4 TRBV18 few CASSPSSGLATNEKLFF TGTGCCAGCTCACCCTCATCTGGACTCGCAACCAATGAAAAACTGTTTTTT
NA TRBJ1-1 TRBV4-1 many CASSYGILQREMNTEAFF TGCGCCAGCAGCTACGGCATACTACAACGGGAAATGAACACTGAAGCTTTCTTT
NA TRBJ2-1 TRBV5-5 NA CASGFRGSYNEQFF TGTGCCAGCGGCTTCCGGGGCTCCTACAATGAGCAGTTCTTC
TRBD2 TRBJ2-6 TRBV6-2/TRBV6-3 NA CASSYFTAGTSSSGANVLTF TGTGCCAGCAGTTACTTTACTGCCGGGACTAGCAGCTCTGGGGCCAACGTCCTGACTTTC
NA TRBJ2-5 TRBV4-1 many CASSLTGPGETQYF TGCGCCAGCAGCCTAACCGGGCCGGGAGAGACCCAGTACTTC
TRBD1 TRBJ2-7 TRBV5-1 NA CASSLQGRPVLQYF TGCGCCAGCAGCCTACAGGGGCGCCCGGTCCTGCAGTACTTC
TRBD2 TRBJ2-7 TRBV20-1 many CSASMTSGSFKQYF TGCAGTGCTAGTATGACTAGCGGGAGTTTCAAGCAGTACTTC
TRBD1 TRBJ2-1 TRBV12-3/TRBV12-4 NA CASSLRAGGREQFF TGTGCCAGCAGTTTACGGGCAGGGGGCCGGGAGCAGTTCTTC
NA TRBJ2-7 TRBV20-1 few CSASAIRAGFAYEQYF TGCAGTGCTAGCGCCATAAGGGCGGGATTTGCCTACGAGCAGTACTTC
TRBD1 TRBJ1-2 TRBV7-2 many CASSLSQGAYGYTF TGTGCCAGCAGCTTATCACAGGGGGCTTATGGCTACACCTTC